These 25 T cell receptor beta chains were all obtained from the same sample, sequenced in a study of shared clonotypes between healthy human individuals (TCRdb year 2020). Receptor amplification or capture employed the immunoSEQ multiplex PCR assay. What TCRdb holds here is the immuneACCESS table cut down to in-frame rearrangements. Part of the clones is not present; checked against another copy, under half of the missing clones reflect an unresolved V gene, and the others are unexplained. A total of about 490,000 clones appear in this sample, about 79% of them only once. Together, the top ten hold 13% of the sample. The sequencing input was PBMCs. These receptors were obtained from a woman between 35 and 50 years old in good health. Some clones in this sample may be carry-over from other donors' samples.

This rearrangement joins TRBV6-1 to TRBJ2-7; TRBD2 aligns across 10 bases. The CDR3 is 15 amino acids. V trimming: 4 bases; J trimming: 4 bases; junction bases outside the gene matches: 7. CDR1 MNHNS and CDR2 SASEGT come from the germline V gene. The CDR3 region has the DNA TGTGCCAGCAGTGTTGTTAGCGGGAGGTTGTACGAGCAGTACTTC. It encodes CASSVVSGRLYEQYF.

The V and J genes are TRBV2 and TRBJ2-1; D gene unclear. This CDR3 is 14 amino acids long. The V gene lost 8 bases and the J gene lost 0 bases, with 11 bases spanning the gap. The V gene's germline CDR1 is SNHLY and CDR2 FYNNEI. CDR3 in DNA: TGTGCCAGCTGTCCCTCAAGCTCCTACAATGAGCAGTTCTTC. Translation: CASCPSSSYNEQFF.

The chain joins TRBV9 to TRBJ2-3; D gene unclear. CDR3 size: 13 residues. The germline gives CDR1 SGDLS, CDR2 YYNGEE. V dropped 1 base and J dropped 4 bases, with 7 bases sitting between them. The CDR3 loop is CASSVQYADTQYF. The CDR3 nucleotides read TGTGCCAGCAGCGTACAGTACGCAGATACGCAGTATTTT.

This sequence joins TRBV5-1 and TRBJ2-1; 10 nucleotides agree with TRBD2. The trim removed 0 bases at V and 9 bases at J, leaving 9 bases unmatched. Germline V lookup: CDR1 SGHRS, CDR2 YFSETQ. The CDR3 length is 16 residues. CDR3 in amino acids: CASSLVSASGGGEQFF. The CDR3 region has the DNA TGCGCCAGCAGCTTGGTGTCGGCTAGCGGGGGTGGTGAGCAGTTCTTC.

This sequence joins TRBV27 and TRBJ1-2; 11 bases fit TRBD1. J lost 5 bases, V lost 5 bases, and 10 bases had no gene match. The CDR3 runs 16 residues. Germline V gene data show CDR1 as MNHEY and CDR2 as SMNVEV (reference sequence). CDR3 nucleotide sequence: TGTGCCAGCAGTACCGGGACAGGGGGGACTACTTATGGCTACACCTTC. Residues: CASSTGTGGTTYGYTF.

The gene calls are TRBV20-1 and TRBJ2-3; possibly TRBD2 for D (6 bases). The CDR3 covers 11 residues. The V and J ends lost 6 bases and 12 bases respectively, with 16 bases between them. Germline CDR1 reads DFQATT; CDR2 reads SNEGSKA (reference sequence). The CDR3 protein is CSAMDYLHQYF. CDR3 DNA: TGCAGTGCCATGGACTACCTCCATCAGTATTTT.

The chain has TRBV9 and TRBJ1-3; D is ambiguous. The CDR3 has 13 amino acids. V was pared by 3 bases and J by 4 bases, with 8 bases between. Looked up from germline, CDR1 is SGDLS and CDR2 is YYNGEE. In DNA form, the CDR3 reads TGTGCCAGCAGCGAGGACTTAGGAAACACCATATATTTT. Translated, it gives CASSEDLGNTIYF.

The CDR3: CASSSKTSYLETQYF. In DNA, the CDR3 is TGTGCCAGCAGCTCGAAGACTAGCTACCTCGAGACCCAGTACTTC. The chain is built from TRBV13 and TRBJ2-5; 7 nucleotides match TRBD2. With 4 bases clipped from V and 5 bases from J, the junction kept 10 bases outside the gene matches. The CDR3 has 15 residues. From germline, CDR1 is PRHDT and CDR2 FYEKMQ (reference sequence).

The chain uses TRBV7-2 and TRBJ2-3; 10 positions agree with TRBD2. Looked up from germline, CDR1 is SGHTA and CDR2 is FQGNSA. The CDR3 covers 15 residues. The V and J ends lost 5 bases and 5 bases, in that order; junction bases with no gene match: 7. DNA of the CDR3: TGTGCCAGCAGCCTGGGCCAGCGGGAGGGAGATACGCAGTATTTT. This gives the protein CASSLGQREGDTQYF.

The gene calls are TRBV4-2 and TRBJ2-6; D gene ambiguous. This CDR3 comprises 16 residues. V dropped 4 bases and J dropped 2 bases, with 12 bases sitting between them. In germline, CDR1 is LGHNA, CDR2 YNFKEQ. This CDR3 is CASSPLYRAGANVLTF. CDR3 DNA: TGTGCCAGCAGCCCTTTGTATAGGGCTGGGGCCAACGTCCTGACTTTC.

About this clone: A read error likely explains this, since a far larger clone differs by one base. The chain combines TRBV5-4 with TRBJ2-3; tentatively, D is TRBD1 (6 bases). The germline V gene has CDR1 SGHNT and CDR2 YYREEE (reference sequence). The CDR3 loop spans 15 amino acids. The CDR3 DNA sequence: TGTGCCGGCAGTTGGGACACGAGCTCCACAGATACGCAGTATTTT. Its protein is CAGSWDTSSTDTQYF.

This clone appeared many times. The chain links TRBV5-4 to TRBJ1-1; no clear D gene. There are 13 residues in the CDR3. Germline CDR1 and CDR2: SGHNT and YYREEE (reference sequence). The germline V and J ends were trimmed by 2 bases and 1 base, with 6 bases remaining between them. The CDR3 DNA reads as TGTGCCAGCAGCTTCGGAAGGAACACTGAAGCTTTCTTT. Amino acid sequence: CASSFGRNTEAFF. Complete variable domain (other parts from reference TRBV5-4 and TRBJ1-1): ETGVTQSPTHLIKTRGQQVTLRCSSQSGHNTVSWYQQALGQGPQFIFQYYREEENGRGNFPPRFSGLQFPNYSSELNVNALELDDSALYLCASSFGRNTEAFFGQGTRLTVV.

Turning to this clone: This likely traces to a read error, being one base from a far larger clone. This CDR3 is missing its conserved last phenylalanine or tryptophan, likely due to a read error. This rearrangement joins TRBV27 to TRBJ1-2; D ambiguous. Trimming stripped 6 bases from V and 7 bases from J, with 12 bases between. The germline V gene encodes CDR1 MNHEY and CDR2 SMNVEV (reference sequence). This CDR3 spans 12 amino acids. For the CDR3, the DNA is TGTGCCAGCAGGTTCGGATCGGGTGGCTACACCCTC. Encoded protein: CASRFGSGGYTL.

V usage is TRBV27 and J usage is TRBJ2-6; D gene unclear. V lost 0 bases, J lost 4 bases, and 4 bases lay in between. The CDR3 length is 14 residues. Germline V gene lookup returns CDR1 MNHEY and CDR2 SMNVEV (reference sequence). The CDR3 nucleotides are TGTGCCAGCAGTTTATCAACCGGGGCCAACGTCCTGACTTTC. This gives the protein CASSLSTGANVLTF.

The gene calls are TRBV2 and TRBJ2-1; 8 nucleotides match TRBD2. Germline V gene data show CDR1 as SNHLY and CDR2 as FYNNEI. Trimming removed 5 bases from V and 6 bases from J; junction bases left unmatched: 6. CDR3 length equals 14 residues. The CDR3 DNA reads as TGTGCCAGCAGTCCAGGACTAGCTCTCAATGAGCAGTTCTTC. Protein product: CASSPGLALNEQFF.

V usage is TRBV28 and J usage is TRBJ2-7; either TRBD1 or TRBD2 may fit D (5 bases each). Deletions cut 6 bases from V and 6 bases from J, with 18 bases between. The germline V gene encodes CDR1 MDHEN and CDR2 SYDVKM. CDR3 length: 14 residues. In nucleotides, the CDR3 is TGTGCCAGCAGCCTCACCGGGACGCACCGCGAGCAGTACTTC. Encoded protein: CASSLTGTHREQYF.

This rearrangement joins TRBV10-1 to TRBJ2-3, with 9 nucleotides matching TRBD1. CDR1 WNHNN and CDR2 SYGVQD come from the germline V gene (reference sequence). Trimming at V came to 0 bases and at J to 6 bases, leaving 7 bases not matched to a gene. The CDR3 totals 16 residues. The CDR3 DNA sequence: TGCGCCAGCAGTGAGTCCACAGGGACAGGGATCGATACGCAGTATTTT. This gives the protein CASSESTGTGIDTQYF.

The chain is built from TRBV5-6 and TRBJ2-7, with D possibly TRBD1 on 7 matching bases. Between the trimmed V and J ends, which lost 7 bases and 2 bases, there was a span of 13 bases. CDR1 and CDR2 (germline): SGHDT, YYEEEE. The CDR3 loop spans 13 amino acids. In nucleotides, the CDR3 is TGTGCCAGCGGAAGGAGGGGGCCCTACGAGCAGTACTTC. Its protein product is CASGRRGPYEQYF.

This chain uses TRBV2 with TRBJ2-5; D unclear. The CDR3 covers 14 residues. The ends were cut back, 5 bases at V and 0 bases at J, with 10 bases in the middle. Germline lookup yields CDR1 SNHLY and CDR2 FYNNEI. CDR3 region: CASSSISYQETQYF. Here the CDR3 DNA reads TGTGCCAGCAGTAGCATATCGTACCAAGAGACCCAGTACTTC.

The chain combines TRBV7-2 with TRBJ2-3, with TRBD2 identical over 7 bases. Germline V gives CDR1 SGHTA, CDR2 FQGNSA. The CDR3 runs to 14 residues. The V and J ends lost 1 base and 6 bases, in that order; junction bases with no gene match: 4. CDR3 coding DNA: TGTGCCAGCAGCTTAGGGGGAGGGTCCGATACGCAGTATTTT. Translating gives CASSLGGGSDTQYF.

This clone was counted a few times. The chain is built from TRBV28 and TRBJ2-7, with D unresolved. The V gene's germline CDR1 is MDHEN and CDR2 SYDVKM. Trimming pared 1 base from V and 2 bases from J, leaving 3 bases between. This CDR3 region has 12 residues. In DNA form, the CDR3 reads TGTGCCAGCAGTTTATCGGCCTACGAGCAGTACTTC. Protein: CASSLSAYEQYF.

The V call is TRBV5-1, the J call TRBJ1-1; a possible D gene is TRBD1 (6 bases). V lost 1 base and J lost 3, with 16 bases in between. Germline values: CDR1 SGHRS, CDR2 YFSETQ. The CDR3 length is 16 residues. The CDR3, as DNA: TGCGCCAGCAGCTTGTCCGCAGGGGCCCGGGACACTGAAGCTTTCTTT. It codes for CASSLSAGARDTEAFF.

The chain links TRBV7-9 to TRBJ2-7; 9 bases align to TRBD2. Germline V gene data show CDR1 as SEHNR and CDR2 as FQNEAQ (reference sequence). The CDR3 length is 17 residues. Unmatched junction bases numbered 11, after V lost 5 bases and J lost 0 bases. Written as DNA, the CDR3 is TGTGCCAGCAGCCTATCCAGACTAGCGGCTACCTCCTACGAGCAGTACTTC. Translated, it gives CASSLSRLAATSYEQYF.

CDR3: CASSDTGDYQPQHF. The CDR3 nucleotides read TGTGCCAGCAGCGACACAGGAGATTATCAGCCCCAGCATTTT. The genes are TRBV9 and TRBJ1-5; maybe TRBD1 (5 bases). This CDR3 has 14 residues. CDR1 is SGDLS and CDR2 is YYNGEE in the germline V gene. V lost 3 bases and J 5 bases, leaving 12 bases between the germline ends.

About this clone itself: The same CDR3 arises from other DNA sequences in this sample as well. CDR3 loop: CASSFGGSYNEQFF. The CDR3 bases are TGTGCCAGCAGTTTCGGGGGGAGCTACAATGAGCAGTTCTTC. This chain connects TRBV28 to TRBJ2-1, with 7 bases fitting TRBD2. The CDR3 contains 14 residues. The J segment lost 3 bases and the V segment lost 3 bases, leaving 2 bases of the junction unmatched. The germline V gene has CDR1 MDHEN and CDR2 SYDVKM.